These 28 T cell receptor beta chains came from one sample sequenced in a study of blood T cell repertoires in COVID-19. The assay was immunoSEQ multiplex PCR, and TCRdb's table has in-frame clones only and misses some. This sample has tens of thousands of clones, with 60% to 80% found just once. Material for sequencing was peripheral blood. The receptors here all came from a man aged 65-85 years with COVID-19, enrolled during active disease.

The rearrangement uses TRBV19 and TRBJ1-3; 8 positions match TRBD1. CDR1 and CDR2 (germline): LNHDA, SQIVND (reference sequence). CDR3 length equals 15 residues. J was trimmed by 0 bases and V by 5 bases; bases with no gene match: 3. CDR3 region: CASSDDRGSGNTIYF. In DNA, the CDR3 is TGTGCCAGTAGTGACGACAGGGGCTCTGGAAACACCATATATTTT.

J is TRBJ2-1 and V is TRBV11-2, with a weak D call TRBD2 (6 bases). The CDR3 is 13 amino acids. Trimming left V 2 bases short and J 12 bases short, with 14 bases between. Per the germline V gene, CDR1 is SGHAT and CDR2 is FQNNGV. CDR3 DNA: TGTGCCAGCAGCTTATTGAATATCGGGGGGCAGTTCTTC. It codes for CASSLLNIGGQFF.

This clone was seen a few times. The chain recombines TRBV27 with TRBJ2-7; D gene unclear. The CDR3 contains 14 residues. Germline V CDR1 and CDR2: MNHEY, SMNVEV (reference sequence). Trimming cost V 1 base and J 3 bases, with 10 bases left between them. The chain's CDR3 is CASSLLPASYEQYF. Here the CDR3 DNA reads TGTGCCAGCAGTTTATTGCCAGCGAGCTACGAGCAGTACTTC.

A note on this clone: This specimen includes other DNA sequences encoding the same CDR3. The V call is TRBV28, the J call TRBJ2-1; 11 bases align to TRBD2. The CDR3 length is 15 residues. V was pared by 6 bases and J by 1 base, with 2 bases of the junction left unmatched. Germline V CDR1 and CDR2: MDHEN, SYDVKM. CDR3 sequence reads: CASSLAGGSYNEQFF. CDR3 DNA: TGTGCCAGCAGCCTAGCGGGAGGTTCCTACAATGAGCAGTTCTTC.

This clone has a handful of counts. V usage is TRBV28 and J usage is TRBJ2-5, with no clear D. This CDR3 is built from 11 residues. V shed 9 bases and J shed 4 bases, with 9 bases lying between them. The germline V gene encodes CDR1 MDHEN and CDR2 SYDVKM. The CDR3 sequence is CASGLLETQYF. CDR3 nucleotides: TGTGCCAGTGGGCTGCTAGAGACCCAGTACTTC.

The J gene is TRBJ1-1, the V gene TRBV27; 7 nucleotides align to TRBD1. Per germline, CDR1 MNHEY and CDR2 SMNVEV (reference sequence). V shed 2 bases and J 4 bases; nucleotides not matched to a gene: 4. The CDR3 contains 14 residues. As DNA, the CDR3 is TGTGCCAGCAGTTTAGACAGGGATCGCACTGAAGCTTTCTTT. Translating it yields CASSLDRDRTEAFF.

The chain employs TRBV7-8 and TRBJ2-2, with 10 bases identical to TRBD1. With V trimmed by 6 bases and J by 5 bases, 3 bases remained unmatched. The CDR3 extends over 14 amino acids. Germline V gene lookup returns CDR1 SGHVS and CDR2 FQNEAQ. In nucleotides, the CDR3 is TGTGCCAGCAGGACGGGACAGGGGACCGGGGAGCTGTTTTTT. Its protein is CASRTGQGTGELFF.

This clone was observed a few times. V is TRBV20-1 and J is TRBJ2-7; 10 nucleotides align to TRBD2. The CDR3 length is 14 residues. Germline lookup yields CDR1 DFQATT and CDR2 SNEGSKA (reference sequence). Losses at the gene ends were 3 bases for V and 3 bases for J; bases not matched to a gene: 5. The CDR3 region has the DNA TGCAGTGCTAGTGAAGCGGGAGGGTACTACGAGCAGTACTTC. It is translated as CSASEAGGYYEQYF.

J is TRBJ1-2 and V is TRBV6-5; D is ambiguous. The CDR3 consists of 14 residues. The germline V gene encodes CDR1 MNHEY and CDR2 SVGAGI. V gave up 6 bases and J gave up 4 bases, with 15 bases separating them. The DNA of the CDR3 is TGTGCCAGCAGAGGGATACCGGGGAGCTATGGCTACACCTTC. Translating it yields CASRGIPGSYGYTF.

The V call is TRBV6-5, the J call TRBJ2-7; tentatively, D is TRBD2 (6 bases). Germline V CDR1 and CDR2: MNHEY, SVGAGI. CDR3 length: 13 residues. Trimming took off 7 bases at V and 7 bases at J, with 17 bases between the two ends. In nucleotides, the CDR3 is TGTGCCAGCACCGGGAGTAGATCGCGGGAGCAGTACTTC. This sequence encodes CASTGSRSREQYF.

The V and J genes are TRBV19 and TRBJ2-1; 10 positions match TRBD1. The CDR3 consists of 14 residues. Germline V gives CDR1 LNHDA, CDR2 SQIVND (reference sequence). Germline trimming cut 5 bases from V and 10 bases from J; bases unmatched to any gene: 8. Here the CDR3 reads CASSAGQGTREQFF. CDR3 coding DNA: TGTGCCAGTAGTGCGGGACAGGGGACGAGAGAGCAGTTCTTC.

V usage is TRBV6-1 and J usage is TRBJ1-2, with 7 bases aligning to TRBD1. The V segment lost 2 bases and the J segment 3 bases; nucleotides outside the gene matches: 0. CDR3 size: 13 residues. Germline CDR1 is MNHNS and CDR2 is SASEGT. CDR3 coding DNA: TGTGCCAGCAGTGAAACAGGGGACTATGGCTACACCTTC. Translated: CASSETGDYGYTF.

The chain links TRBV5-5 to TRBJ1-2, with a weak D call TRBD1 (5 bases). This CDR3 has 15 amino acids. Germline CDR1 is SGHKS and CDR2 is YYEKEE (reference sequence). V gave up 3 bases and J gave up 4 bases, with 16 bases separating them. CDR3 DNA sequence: TGTGCCAGCAGCTCAGACAGCCGTGACCCCTATGGCTACACCTTC. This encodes CASSSDSRDPYGYTF.

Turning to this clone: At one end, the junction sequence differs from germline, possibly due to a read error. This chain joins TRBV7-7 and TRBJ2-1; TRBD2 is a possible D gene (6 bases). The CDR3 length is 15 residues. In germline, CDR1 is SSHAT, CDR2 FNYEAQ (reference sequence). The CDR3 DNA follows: TGTGCTAGCAGCTCGGGACGGGGGACCTACAATGAGCAGTTCTTC. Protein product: CASSSGRGTYNEQFF.

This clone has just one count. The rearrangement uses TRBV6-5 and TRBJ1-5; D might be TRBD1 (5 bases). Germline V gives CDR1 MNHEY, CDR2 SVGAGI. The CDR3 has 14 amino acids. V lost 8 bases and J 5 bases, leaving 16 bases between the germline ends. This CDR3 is CASGYRSKDQPQHF. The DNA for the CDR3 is TGTGCCAGCGGGTACAGGTCGAAGGATCAGCCCCAGCATTTT.

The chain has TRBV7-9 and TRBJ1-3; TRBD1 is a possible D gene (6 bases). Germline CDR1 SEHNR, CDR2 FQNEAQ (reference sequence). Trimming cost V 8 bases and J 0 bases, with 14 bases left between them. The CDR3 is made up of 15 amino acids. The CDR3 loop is CASSPGQNSGNTIYF. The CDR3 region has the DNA TGTGCCAGCTCGCCCGGACAGAACTCTGGAAACACCATATATTTT.

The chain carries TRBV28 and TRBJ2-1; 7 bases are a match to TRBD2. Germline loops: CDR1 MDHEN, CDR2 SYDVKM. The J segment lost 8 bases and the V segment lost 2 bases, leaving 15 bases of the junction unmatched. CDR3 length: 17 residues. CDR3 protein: CASSLNSGLGGVDEQFF. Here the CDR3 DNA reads TGTGCCAGCAGTTTAAATTCGGGACTTGGGGGGGTGGATGAGCAGTTCTTC.

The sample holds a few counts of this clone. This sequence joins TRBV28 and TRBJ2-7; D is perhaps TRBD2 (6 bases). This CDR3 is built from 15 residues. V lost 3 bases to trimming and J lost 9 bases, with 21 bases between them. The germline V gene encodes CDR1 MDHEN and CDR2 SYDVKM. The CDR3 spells CASSLMPGEYVLQYF. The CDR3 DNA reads TGTGCCAGCAGTTTGATGCCGGGGGAATACGTGTTGCAGTACTTC.

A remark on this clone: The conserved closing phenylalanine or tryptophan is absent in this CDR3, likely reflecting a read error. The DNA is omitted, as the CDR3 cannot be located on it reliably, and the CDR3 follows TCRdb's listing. CDR3 in amino acids: CASSFGLAGE. The rearrangement joins TRBV5-1 to TRBJ2-7; TRBD2, the D gene given by the table, was not confirmed from the DNA. The CDR3 is 10 amino acids long, termini counted. The germline gives CDR1 SGHRS, CDR2 YFSETQ.

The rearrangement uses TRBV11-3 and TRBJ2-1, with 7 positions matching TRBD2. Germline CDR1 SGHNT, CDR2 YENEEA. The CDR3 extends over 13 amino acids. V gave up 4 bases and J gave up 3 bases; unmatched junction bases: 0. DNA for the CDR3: TGTGCCAGCAGCTGGGGGGGCTACAATGAGCAGTTCTTC. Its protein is CASSWGGYNEQFF.

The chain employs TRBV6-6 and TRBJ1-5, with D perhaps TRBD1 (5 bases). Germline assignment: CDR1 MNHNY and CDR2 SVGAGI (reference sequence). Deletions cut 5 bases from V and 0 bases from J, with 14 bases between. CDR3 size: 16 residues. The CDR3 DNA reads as TGTGCCAGCAGTCCAAGACAGACGAATAGCAATCAGCCCCAGCATTTT. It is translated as CASSPRQTNSNQPQHF.

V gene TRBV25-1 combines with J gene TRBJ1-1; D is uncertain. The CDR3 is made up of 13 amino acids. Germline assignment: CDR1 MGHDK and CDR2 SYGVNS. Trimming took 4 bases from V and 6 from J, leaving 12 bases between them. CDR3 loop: CASSVPGEAEAFF. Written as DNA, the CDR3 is TGTGCCAGCAGTGTCCCGGGAGAGGCTGAAGCTTTCTTT.

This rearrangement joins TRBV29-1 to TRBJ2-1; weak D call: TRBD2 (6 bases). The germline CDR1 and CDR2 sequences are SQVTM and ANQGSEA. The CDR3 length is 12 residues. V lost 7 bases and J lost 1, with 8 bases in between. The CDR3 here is CSGGVSYNEQFF. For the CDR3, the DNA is TGCAGCGGCGGGGTTTCCTACAATGAGCAGTTCTTC.

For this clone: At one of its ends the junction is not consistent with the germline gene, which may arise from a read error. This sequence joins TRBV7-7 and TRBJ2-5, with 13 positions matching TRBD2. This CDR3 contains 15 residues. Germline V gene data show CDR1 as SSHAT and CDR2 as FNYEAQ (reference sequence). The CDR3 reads CASSPPGTSGISLYF. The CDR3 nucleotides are TGTGCTAGCAGCCCCCCCGGGACTAGCGGGATATCTCTGTACTTC.

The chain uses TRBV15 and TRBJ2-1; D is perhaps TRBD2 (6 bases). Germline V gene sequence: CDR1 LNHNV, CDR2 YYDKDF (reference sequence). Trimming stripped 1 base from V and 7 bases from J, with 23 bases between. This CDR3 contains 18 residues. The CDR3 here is CATSRVPGRLGRLNEQFF. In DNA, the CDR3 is TGTGCCACCAGCAGAGTCCCGGGCAGACTAGGGCGTCTGAATGAGCAGTTCTTC.

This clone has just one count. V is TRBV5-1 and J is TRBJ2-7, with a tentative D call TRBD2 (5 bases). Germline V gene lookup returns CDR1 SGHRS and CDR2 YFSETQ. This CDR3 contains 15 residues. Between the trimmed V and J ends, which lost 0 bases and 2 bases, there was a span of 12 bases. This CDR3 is CASSLELATTYEQYF. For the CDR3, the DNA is TGCGCCAGCAGCTTGGAATTAGCGACCACCTACGAGCAGTACTTC.

CDR3 amino acids: CASSPQTGAGGNTIYF. As DNA, the CDR3 is TGTGCCAGCAGCCCCCAGACAGGGGCGGGCGGAAACACCATATATTTT. The chain carries TRBV7-9 and TRBJ1-3, with TRBD1 matching 8 bases. This CDR3 has 16 amino acids. The J segment lost 4 bases and the V segment lost 5 bases, leaving 10 bases of the junction unmatched. The V gene's germline CDR1 is SEHNR and CDR2 FQNEAQ (reference sequence).

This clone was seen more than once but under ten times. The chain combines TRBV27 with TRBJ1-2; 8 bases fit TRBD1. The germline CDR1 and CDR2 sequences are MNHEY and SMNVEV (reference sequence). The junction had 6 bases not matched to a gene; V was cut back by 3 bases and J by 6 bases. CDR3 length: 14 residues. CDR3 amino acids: CASSFQDRANGYTF. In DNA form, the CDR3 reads TGTGCCAGCAGTTTCCAGGACAGGGCGAATGGCTACACCTTC.